This T cell receptor (beta chain) was sequenced for a study of regulatory T cells in long-lasting Graves disease (dated by TCRdb to about 2021). For the wider study: To count as having persistent Graves' disease, a patient had to have received antithyroid drug treatment for over 5 years with TSH receptor autoantibodies remaining persistently positive. Patients with persistent Graves' disease were compared with patients with newly diagnosed Graves' disease using TCR sequencing and RNA sequencing of peripheral blood. The study took place in China and was registered as a clinical trial. A total of approximately 35 samples underwent TCR sequencing: some 13 from persistent and some 20 from newly diagnosed Graves' disease patients. On average, persistent Graves' disease patients in the clinical cohort had been on antithyroid drugs for eight to twelve years. What the work shows at the level of the full study, not this receptor alone: Sequencing and analysis were restricted to the TCR beta chain. Persistent Graves' disease patients showed lower TCR Shannon entropy and fewer highly expanded clones than newly diagnosed patients, suggesting clonal expansion. Preferential use of TRBV28, TRBJ1-2 and TRBJ2-5 was observed in persistent disease, whereas TRBV20-1 and TRBJ2-1 were favored in newly diagnosed disease. A larger number of public clonotypes was shared among persistent patients (approximately 3,000) than among newly diagnosed patients (approximately 1,000). Only peripheral blood was studied, because thyroid tissue, the primary lesion, was inaccessible. The authors acknowledged the small sample size as a limitation that may reduce accuracy.

Library creation used multiplex PCR. This sample was sequenced with an Illumina HiSeq 4000. To build TCR beta libraries, CDR3 regions were amplified by Arm-PCR using iRepertoire HTBI primers. Gel purification was performed on PCR products prior to sequencing. The authors' analysis ran thus. Gene usage analysis of CDR3 amino acid clonotypes relied on the 55 to 80 TRBV and 14 TRBJ segments identified across samples. COPE and FqMerger were used to merge filtered high-quality paired reads into contigs. Contigs were aligned with BLAST to IMGT TRBV, TRBD and TRBJ reference genes, and CDR3 was defined per IMGT. Clonotypes above 0.1% frequency were classified as highly expanded clones. Shannon entropy served as the measure of repertoire diversity, while the Gini coefficient captured V-J evenness. A clonotype was considered public if more than one individual shared it. In TCRdb, the public reads were trimmed at Q25 with fastp and aligned with MiXCR, with productive beta chains retained. Each entry merges the rows of one CDR3 protein and shows their most common DNA and genes. For this entry, the V and J calls and clone size follow TCRdb and not the study's own pipeline. The sample table shows 390,000 or so distinct CDR3 sequences, and approximately 25% are seen once. Together, the top ten hold approximately 27% of the sample.

In this sample, this clonotype turned up many times. It lacks a known antigen. Base-call qualities are not available, and no considerably larger clone is one nucleotide away. V is pared back by 6 bases and J by 1 base, with 18 bases lying between the germline termini. Including cysteine and phenylalanine, the CDR3 has 16 amino acids. Only the CDR3 DNA stays, 48 bases, in frame from base 1. CDR1 DFQATT and CDR2 SNEGSKA were looked up in the germline V gene (reference sequence). The time point label corresponds to: persistent/refractory GD, antithyroid drugs over 5 years with positive TRAb. For both TCR sequencing and RNA sequencing, RNA was extracted from PBMCs using TRIzol. Graves' disease was diagnosed according to American Thyroid Association guidelines. Patients for the study were recruited at an endocrinology department in Xi'an, China. Each patient gave 8.5 to 9.5 milliliters of peripheral blood, collected in an EDTA anticoagulant tube. PBMCs were isolated by Ficoll Paque Plus density gradient separation without further T cell sorting. An Agilent 2100 Bioanalyzer and agarose gel were used to check RNA quality, and a NanoDrop 2000 was used to measure RNA concentration.

Sequences were derived from peripheral blood mononuclear cells (PBMCs), sampled when the disease was refractory, from a patient treated with antithyroid drugs. The sequence is built from TRBV20-1 and TRBJ2-2; TRBD1 is a weak D gene call, 6 bases matching. This TCR was recovered from a woman between 40 and 55 years old with Graves disease. Donor details come from another sample of the same person, matched by shared clones. Here is the DNA: TGCAGTGCCAGGAAACAGGGAAGTAGGAACACCGGGGAGCTGTTTTTT. This gives the protein CSARKQGSRNTGELFF.